These 15 T cell receptor beta chains originate from one sample sequenced in a study of response to subunit inactivated influenza vaccine. TCRdb ran MiXCR on the RT-PCR reads and lists one entry per CDR3 protein. This sample has roughly 520,000 distinct CDR3 sequences; about 25% occur once, and the top ten carry over 1.5%. Material: CD4+ T cells sorted from PBMCs, obtained 4 to 6 days after vaccination. These receptors were collected from a man aged 50-59 years who received an inactivated influenza vaccine.

The rearrangement links TRBV20-1 to TRBJ2-1, with 11 nucleotides matching TRBD2. With V trimmed by 1 base and J by 4 bases, 6 bases remained unmatched. This CDR3 has 16 amino acids. CDR1 is DFQATT and CDR2 is SNEGSKA in the germline V gene (reference sequence). The DNA of the CDR3 is TGCAGTGCTAGAGGGGAGACTAGCGGGAATTACAATGAGCAGTTCTTC. It translates to CSARGETSGNYNEQFF.

This clonotype was detected only a few times. The CDR3 is CASSGGQGTSGNTIYF. DNA of the CDR3: TGCGCCAGCAGCGGGGGACAGGGAACCTCTGGAAACACCATATATTTT. The chain uses TRBV5-1 and TRBJ1-3; TRBD1 aligns across 9 bases. Per the germline V gene, CDR1 is SGHRS and CDR2 is YFSETQ. Unmatched junction bases numbered 5, after V lost 4 bases and J lost 0 bases. The CDR3 contains 16 residues.

The chain uses TRBV5-6 and TRBJ2-7; perhaps TRBD1 as D (6 bases). The CDR3 consists of 13 residues. The germline V gene encodes CDR1 SGHDT and CDR2 YYEEEE. The V gene lost 1 base and the J gene lost 5 bases, with 10 bases spanning the gap. The CDR3 nucleotides read TGTGCCAGCAGCTTGCAGGGGAGCAACGAGCAGTACTTC. Translation gives CASSLQGSNEQYF.

This clonotype was seen a handful of times. This chain joins TRBV6-5 and TRBJ1-1, with D possibly TRBD1 on 5 matching bases. The V end was cut by 2 bases, the J end by 4 bases, with 20 bases between. Germline V gene lookup returns CDR1 MNHEY and CDR2 SVGAGI. The CDR3 totals 17 residues. Here the CDR3 DNA reads TGTGCCAGCAGTTACCAGGCCCCAGGGTTTAGAAGCACTGAAGCTTTCTTT. As protein: CASSYQAPGFRSTEAFF.

The J gene is TRBJ2-2, the V gene TRBV7-2; 7 bases match TRBD2. The CDR3 loop spans 16 amino acids. The V segment lost 2 bases and the J segment 2 bases; nucleotides outside the gene matches: 5. Germline-derived CDR1 and CDR2 are SGHTA and FQGNSA. CDR3 nucleotide sequence: TGTGCCAGCAGCTTACAGGGCGGGAGAAACACCGGGGAGCTGTTTTTT. Protein product: CASSLQGGRNTGELFF.

This clonotype turned up a few times. The J gene is TRBJ2-7, the V gene TRBV7-8; D is tentatively TRBD1 or TRBD2 (5 bases each). V lost 1 base and J 4 bases, leaving 14 bases between the germline ends. The CDR3 is made up of 15 amino acids. Per the germline V gene, CDR1 is SGHVS and CDR2 is FQNEAQ. The CDR3 region has the DNA TGTGCCAGCAGCTTAGTGGTGGGGGTTAGGTACGAGCAGTACTTC. Amino acid sequence: CASSLVVGVRYEQYF.

The V gene is TRBV20-1, the J gene TRBJ1-1, with D unresolved. There are 14 residues in the CDR3. CDR1 DFQATT and CDR2 SNEGSKA come from the germline V gene (reference sequence). V was pared by 1 base and J by 0 bases, with 9 bases between. The CDR3 reads CSARVGPMNTEAFF. CDR3 bases: TGCAGTGCTAGAGTAGGACCCATGAACACTGAAGCTTTCTTT.

The chain couples TRBV5-5 to TRBJ2-5, with D perhaps matching TRBD1 (5 bases). Germline assignment: CDR1 SGHKS and CDR2 YYEKEE (reference sequence). The germline V and J ends were trimmed by 0 bases and 5 bases, with 11 bases remaining between them. The CDR3 spans 14 residues. The CDR3 DNA is TGTGCCAGCAGCTTGGCCAGGGTTAAGGAGACCCAGTACTTC. It is translated as CASSLARVKETQYF.

J is TRBJ2-3 and V is TRBV5-5; 10 bases are shared with TRBD2. This CDR3 is 18 amino acids long. Germline CDR1 is SGHKS and CDR2 is YYEKEE (reference sequence). J was trimmed by 1 base and V by 0 bases; bases with no gene match: 8. The CDR3 DNA sequence: TGTGCCAGCAGCTTGGCCCATAGTAGCGGGGGGCGCACAGATACGCAGTATTTT. Its translation: CASSLAHSSGGRTDTQYF.

This sequence joins TRBV12-3 or TRBV12-4 and TRBJ2-4; D uncertain. CDR3 length equals 14 residues. Trimming cost V 6 bases and J 4 bases, with 13 bases left between them. The CDR3 is CASSPGPEKNIQYF. The DNA for the CDR3 is TGTGCCAGCAGCCCAGGTCCCGAAAAAAACATTCAGTACTTC.

Only a few counts were recorded for this clonotype. This chain connects TRBV6-2 or TRBV6-3 to TRBJ1-1; a weak D match, TRBD1 (6 bases). V lost 8 bases to trimming and J lost 3 bases, with 16 bases between them. CDR3 length: 14 amino acids. The V gene's germline CDR1 is MNHEY and CDR2 SVGEGT. Here the CDR3 reads CASGLQGRYTEAFF. The CDR3, as DNA: TGTGCCAGCGGCCTACAGGGAAGGTACACTGAAGCTTTCTTT.

This clonotype was seen only a few times. The chain couples TRBV7-2 to TRBJ2-2; TRBD1 aligns across 8 bases. The J segment lost 4 bases and the V segment lost 4 bases, leaving 5 bases of the junction unmatched. The CDR3 is 15 residues long. Germline assignment: CDR1 SGHTA and CDR2 FQGNSA. In DNA form, the CDR3 reads TGTGCCAGCAGCTCTCTACAGGGGGGCACCGGGGAGCTGTTTTTT. It yields the protein CASSSLQGGTGELFF.

CDR3 bases: TGCGCCAGCAGCCAAGACAGGCAACGAGGCGCCCCTGGAAACACCATATATTTT. This encodes CASSQDRQRGAPGNTIYF. The chain couples TRBV4-3 to TRBJ1-3; D remains ambiguous. Trimming removed 0 bases from V and 2 bases from J, with 17 bases in between. The CDR3 covers 18 residues. The germline CDR1 and CDR2 sequences are LGHNA and YSLEER.

This clonotype turned up a few times. This chain joins TRBV7-9 and TRBJ2-1, with 7 positions matching TRBD2. V lost 2 bases to trimming and J lost 3 bases; unmatched junction nucleotides: 4. The CDR3 extends over 15 amino acids. CDR1 and CDR2 from the germline V gene are SEHNR and FQNEAQ (reference sequence). The CDR3 DNA is TGTGCCAGCAGCTTACTTGCTAGCGGCTACAATGAGCAGTTCTTC. It is translated as CASSLLASGYNEQFF.

The chain links TRBV25-1 to TRBJ1-1; D gene unclear. Trimming left V 7 bases short and J 6 bases short, with 18 bases between. CDR3 length: 14 residues. The germline V gene has CDR1 MGHDK and CDR2 SYGVNS. CDR3 loop: CASTPPVYGAEAFF. The CDR3 DNA reads as TGTGCCAGCACACCCCCGGTGTACGGGGCTGAAGCTTTCTTT.